This TCR beta chain was captured by sequencing in a study of blood T cells in healthy people across ages. The authors ran a second PCR of about 7 to 12 cycles using a sample-barcoded 5' primer and a J-beta primer mix. Template switching added a 12-random-nucleotide identifier to every cDNA molecule. TCRdb reprocessed the 5' RACE reads via MiXCR and lists one record per CDR3 protein. The sample yields around 800,000 distinct CDR3 sequences, around two fifths seen once. The CDR3 length is 13 residues. Per the germline V gene, CDR1 is DFQATT and CDR2 is SNEGSKA (reference sequence). This clonotype was observed a few times. The antigen remains unidentified. The junction departs from the called germline gene at one end, perhaps through a read error. Whole-study findings and limits: It was not possible, with unsorted PBMCs, to conclusively compare naive and antigen-experienced cells.

This sequence was found in a man in his 60s in good health. Sequencing was performed on blood. The chain joins TRBV20-1 to TRBJ2-7, with TRBD1 matching 7 bases. CDR3 sequence: CSARARGNYEQYF. CDR3 nucleotides: TGCAGTGCAAGAGCCAGGGGGAACTACGAGCAGTACTTC.